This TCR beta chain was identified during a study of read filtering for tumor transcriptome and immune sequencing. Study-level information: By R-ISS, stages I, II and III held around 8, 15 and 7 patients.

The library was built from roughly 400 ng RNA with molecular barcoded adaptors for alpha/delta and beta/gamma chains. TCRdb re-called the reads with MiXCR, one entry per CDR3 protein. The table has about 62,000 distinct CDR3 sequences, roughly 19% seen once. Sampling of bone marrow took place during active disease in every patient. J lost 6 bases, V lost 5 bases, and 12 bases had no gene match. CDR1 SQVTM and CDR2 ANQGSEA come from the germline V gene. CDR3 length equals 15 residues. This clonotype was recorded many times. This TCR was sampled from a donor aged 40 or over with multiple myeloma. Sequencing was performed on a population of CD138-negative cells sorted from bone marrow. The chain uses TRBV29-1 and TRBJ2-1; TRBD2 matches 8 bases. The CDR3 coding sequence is TGCAGCGTTTTGACGGGGCGGGGGGTCTTCAATGAGCAGTTCTTC. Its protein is CSVLTGRGVFNEQFF.